A single sample gave rise to the 15 T cell receptor beta chains below, sequenced in a study of T-cell memory formation after mild COVID-19. TCRdb re-called the 5' RACE reads through MiXCR, storing one row per CDR3 protein. Among 75,000 to 95,000 distinct CDR3 sequences listed, about 13% were seen once. Sequenced: PBMCs or a T cell subset sorted from them (not recorded which). The receptors were gathered from an adult woman who had mild COVID-19 (a few samples of this study predate the infection). Cell type and time point are not known.

The CDR3, as DNA: TGCAGTGCTAGCACCTTGACAGCGGAAATCAATCAGCCCCAGCATTTT. It encodes CSASTLTAEINQPQHF. The chain is built from TRBV20-1 and TRBJ1-5, with TRBD1 as a possible D gene (5 bases). Trimming took 3 bases from V and 3 from J, leaving 18 bases between them. CDR1 is DFQATT and CDR2 is SNEGSKA in the germline V gene (reference sequence). The length of the CDR3 is 16 residues.

V gene TRBV7-9 combines with J gene TRBJ2-7; D is uncertain. CDR1 and CDR2 (germline): SEHNR, FQNEAQ (reference sequence). CDR3 length: 14 amino acids. Trimming stripped 4 bases from V and 0 bases from J, with 10 bases between. For the CDR3, the DNA is TGTGCCAGCAGCTCGGATCGATCCTCCTACGAGCAGTACTTC. Its translation: CASSSDRSSYEQYF.

This clonotype was observed at least ten times. The chain combines TRBV5-1 with TRBJ2-1; D possibly uses TRBD1 or TRBD2 (5 bases each). Germline V gene data show CDR1 as SGHRS and CDR2 as YFSETQ. Trimming removed 2 bases from V and 3 bases from J, with 12 bases in between. The CDR3 sequence is 15 residues long. DNA for the CDR3: TGCGCCAGCAGCTTTGGGGGAGTGGGCTACAATGAGCAGTTCTTC. Residues: CASSFGGVGYNEQFF.

This clonotype turned up a few times. The chain couples TRBV7-9 to TRBJ2-7; 9 nucleotides agree with TRBD1. CDR3 length: 15 residues. J lost 2 bases, V lost 5 bases, and 7 bases had no gene match. Germline CDR1 is SEHNR and CDR2 is FQNEAQ (reference sequence). CDR3 nucleotides: TGTGCCAGCAGCCCTTCCGGGACAGGGCCCTACGAGCAGTACTTC. It encodes CASSPSGTGPYEQYF.

The chain links TRBV19 to TRBJ1-1; D gene ambiguous. Per the germline V gene, CDR1 is LNHDA and CDR2 is SQIVND (reference sequence). V lost 1 base and J lost 4, with 4 bases in between. The CDR3 is made up of 12 amino acids. The CDR3 DNA is TGTGCCAGTAGTATAGGGGCCACTGAAGCTTTCTTT. It is translated as CASSIGATEAFF.

The rearrangement links TRBV13 to TRBJ2-3; D assignment may be TRBD1 or TRBD2 (6 bases each). The CDR3 runs 16 residues. CDR1 and CDR2 from the germline V gene are PRHDT and FYEKMQ (reference sequence). Trimming left V 4 bases short and J 4 bases short, with 18 bases between. CDR3 residues: CASSWMGGPAPDTQYF. CDR3 in DNA: TGTGCCAGCAGCTGGATGGGGGGCCCGGCCCCAGATACGCAGTATTTT.

The J gene is TRBJ2-7, the V gene TRBV20-1, with 7 bases that match TRBD1. CDR1 and CDR2 from the germline V gene are DFQATT and SNEGSKA (reference sequence). This CDR3 has 13 amino acids. With 6 bases clipped from V and 4 bases from J, the junction kept 9 bases outside the gene matches. The chain's CDR3 is CSADNTGEYEQYF. The CDR3 DNA sequence: TGCAGTGCCGACAACACAGGGGAATACGAGCAGTACTTC.

This clonotype was seen repeatedly, ten times or more. For the CDR3, the DNA is TGCGCCAGCAGCCCAGCGGGGCGCACAGATACGCAGTATTTT. It specifies CASSPAGRTDTQYF. J is TRBJ2-3 and V is TRBV5-1; 7 bases agree with TRBD2. The trim removed 4 bases at V and 1 base at J, leaving 3 bases unmatched. The germline gives CDR1 SGHRS, CDR2 YFSETQ. The length of the CDR3 is 14 residues.

This clonotype was seen repeatedly, ten times or more. The chain links TRBV5-1 to TRBJ2-3, with TRBD1 matching 7 bases. The germline CDR1 and CDR2 sequences are SGHRS and YFSETQ. This CDR3 is built from 13 residues. J gave up 6 bases and V 4 bases, and 5 bases lay outside the gene matches. CDR3 loop: CASSQTGEDTQYF. For the CDR3, the DNA is TGCGCCAGCAGCCAAACAGGGGAGGATACGCAGTATTTT.

Only a few counts were recorded for this clonotype. J is TRBJ2-1 and V is TRBV12-3 or TRBV12-4; D is undetermined. The CDR3 is 13 residues long. The germline V and J ends were trimmed by 6 bases and 2 bases, with 8 bases remaining between them. The CDR3 protein is CASRPPAYNEQFF. The CDR3 nucleotides read TGTGCCAGCAGGCCTCCGGCCTACAATGAGCAGTTCTTC.

The sample holds many counts of this clonotype. The junction and the germline gene differ at one end; a read error may be behind it. The V gene is TRBV7-7, the J gene TRBJ2-5, with 7 bases matching TRBD1. There are 15 residues in the CDR3. CDR1 and CDR2 (germline): SSHAT, FNYEAQ (reference sequence). The CDR3: CASISLRQGQETQYF. As DNA, the CDR3 is TGTGCTAGCATTAGCCTCCGACAGGGCCAAGAGACCCAGTACTTC.

The J gene is TRBJ2-7, the V gene TRBV7-9; D uncertain. V lost 5 bases and J 2 bases, leaving 13 bases between the germline ends. Germline CDR1 reads SEHNR; CDR2 reads FQNEAQ (reference sequence). This CDR3 is built from 14 residues. CDR3 DNA sequence: TGTGCCAGCAGCCCCCCTGCACCTCCCTACGAGCAGTACTTC. Its translation: CASSPPAPPYEQYF. Complete variable domain (other parts from reference TRBV7-9 and TRBJ2-7): DTGVSQNPRHKITKRGQNVTFRCDPISEHNRLYWYRQTLGQGPEFLTYFQNEAQLEKSRLLSDRFSAERPKGSFSTLEIQRTEQGDSAMYLCASSPPAPPYEQYFGPGTRLTVT.

In this sample, this clonotype turned up a few times. The chain couples TRBV29-1 to TRBJ2-7; D call uncertain. V was shortened by 0 bases and J by 4 bases, with 19 bases between the two germline ends. This CDR3 region has 16 residues. Germline V gives CDR1 SQVTM, CDR2 ANQGSEA. The CDR3 here is CSVEDRPAAGSYEQYF. The CDR3 DNA follows: TGCAGCGTTGAAGATCGGCCGGCGGCAGGCTCTTACGAGCAGTACTTC.

This clonotype was recorded a few times. This chain joins TRBV12-3 or TRBV12-4 and TRBJ2-4; D is uncertain. The CDR3 sequence is 12 residues long. V lost 3 bases, J lost 4 bases, and 4 bases lay in between. The CDR3 DNA reads as TGTGCCAGCAGTTTTGGTAAAAACATTCAGTACTTC. It yields the protein CASSFGKNIQYF.

The chain uses TRBV12-3 or TRBV12-4 and TRBJ2-3; D is unclear. This CDR3 comprises 12 residues. V lost 6 bases to trimming and J lost 3 bases, with 7 bases between them. In DNA, the CDR3 is TGTGCCAGCAGCGCTCCGACAGATACGCAGTATTTT. The encoded protein is CASSAPTDTQYF.